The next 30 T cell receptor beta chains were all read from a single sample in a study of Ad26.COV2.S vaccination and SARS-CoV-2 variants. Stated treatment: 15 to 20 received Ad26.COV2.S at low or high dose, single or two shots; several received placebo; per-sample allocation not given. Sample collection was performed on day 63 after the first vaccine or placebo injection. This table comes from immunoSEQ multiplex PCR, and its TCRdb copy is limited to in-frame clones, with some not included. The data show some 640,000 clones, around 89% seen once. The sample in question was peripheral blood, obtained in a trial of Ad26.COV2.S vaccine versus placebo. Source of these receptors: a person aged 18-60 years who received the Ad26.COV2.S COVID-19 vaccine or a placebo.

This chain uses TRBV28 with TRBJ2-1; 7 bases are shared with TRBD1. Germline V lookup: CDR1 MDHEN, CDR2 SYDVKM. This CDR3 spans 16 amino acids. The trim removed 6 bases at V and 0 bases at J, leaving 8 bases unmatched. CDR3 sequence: CASSLPRGSSYNEQFF. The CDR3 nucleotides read TGTGCCAGCAGCCTTCCCAGGGGGAGCTCCTACAATGAGCAGTTCTTC.

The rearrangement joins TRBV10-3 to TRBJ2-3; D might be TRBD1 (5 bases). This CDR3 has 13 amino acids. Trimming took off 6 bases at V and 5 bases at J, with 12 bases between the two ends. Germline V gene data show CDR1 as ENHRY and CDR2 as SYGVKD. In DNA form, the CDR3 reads TGTGCCATCAGCCACAGGTTCCAAGATACGCAGTATTTT. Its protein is CAISHRFQDTQYF.

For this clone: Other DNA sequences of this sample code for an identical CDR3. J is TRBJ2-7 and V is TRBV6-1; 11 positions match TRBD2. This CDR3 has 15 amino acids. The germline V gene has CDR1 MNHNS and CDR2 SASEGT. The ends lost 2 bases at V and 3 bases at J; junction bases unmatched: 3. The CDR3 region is CASSEPGLAVYEQYF. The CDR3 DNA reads TGTGCCAGCAGTGAACCGGGACTAGCGGTCTACGAGCAGTACTTC.

The CDR3 sequence: CASSLVNSGRTTGELFF. In nucleotides, the CDR3 is TGTGCCAGCAGCTTAGTCAATAGCGGGAGGACCACCGGGGAGCTGTTTTTT. The chain links TRBV7-2 to TRBJ2-2; 10 positions match TRBD2. The germline gives CDR1 SGHTA, CDR2 FQGNSA. J lost 4 bases, V lost 1 base, and 6 bases had no gene match. The CDR3 sequence is 17 residues long.

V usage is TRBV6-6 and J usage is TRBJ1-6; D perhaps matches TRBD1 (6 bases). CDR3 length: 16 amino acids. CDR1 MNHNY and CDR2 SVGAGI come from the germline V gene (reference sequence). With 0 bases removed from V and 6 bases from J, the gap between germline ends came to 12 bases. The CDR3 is CASSYSGGAGNSPLHF. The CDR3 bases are TGTGCCAGCAGTTACTCCGGGGGCGCGGGTAATTCACCCCTCCACTTT.

CDR3: CASSLSGTGVGYTF. CDR3 DNA sequence: TGTGCCAGTAGTCTGTCCGGGACAGGGGTTGGCTACACCTTC. The chain carries TRBV19 and TRBJ1-2; 10 bases are a match to TRBD1. The CDR3 covers 14 residues. V gave up 5 bases and J gave up 7 bases; unmatched junction bases: 7. Germline lookup yields CDR1 LNHDA and CDR2 SQIVND (reference sequence).

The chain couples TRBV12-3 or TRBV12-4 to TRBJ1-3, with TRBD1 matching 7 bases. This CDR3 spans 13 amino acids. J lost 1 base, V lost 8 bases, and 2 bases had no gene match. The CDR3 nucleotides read TGTGCCAGCGGCAGGGGGTCTGGAAACACCATATATTTT. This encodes CASGRGSGNTIYF.

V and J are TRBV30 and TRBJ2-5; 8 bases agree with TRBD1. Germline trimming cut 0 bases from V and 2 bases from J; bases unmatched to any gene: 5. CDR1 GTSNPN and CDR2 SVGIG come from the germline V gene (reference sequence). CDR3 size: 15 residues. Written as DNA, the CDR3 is TGTGCCTGGAGTGTAGGGACAGGTAGACAAGAGACCCAGTACTTC. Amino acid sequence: CAWSVGTGRQETQYF. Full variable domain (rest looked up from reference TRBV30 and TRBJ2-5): SQTIHQWPATLVQPVGSPLSLECTVEGTSNPNLYWYRQAAGRGLQLLFYSVGIGQISSEVPQNLSASRPQDRQFILSSKKLLLSDSGFYLCAWSVGTGRQETQYFGPGTRLLVL.

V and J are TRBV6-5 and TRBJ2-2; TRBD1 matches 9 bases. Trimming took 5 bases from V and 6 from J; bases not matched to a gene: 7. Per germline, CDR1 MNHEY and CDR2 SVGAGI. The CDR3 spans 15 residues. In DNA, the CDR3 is TGTGCCAGCAGTATCGGACAGGGGTGGCCCGGGGAGCTGTTTTTT. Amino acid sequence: CASSIGQGWPGELFF.

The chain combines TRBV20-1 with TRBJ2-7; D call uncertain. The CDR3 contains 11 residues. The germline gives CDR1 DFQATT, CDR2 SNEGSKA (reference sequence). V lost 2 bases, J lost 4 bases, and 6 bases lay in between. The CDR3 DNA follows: TGCAGTGCTAGAAAAGGGTACGAGCAGTACTTC. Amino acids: CSARKGYEQYF.

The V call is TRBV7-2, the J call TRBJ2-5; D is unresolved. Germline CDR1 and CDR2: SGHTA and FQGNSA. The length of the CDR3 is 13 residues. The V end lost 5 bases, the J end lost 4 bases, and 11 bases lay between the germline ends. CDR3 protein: CASSPLGLETQYF. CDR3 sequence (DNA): TGTGCCAGCAGCCCCTTAGGTTTAGAGACCCAGTACTTC.

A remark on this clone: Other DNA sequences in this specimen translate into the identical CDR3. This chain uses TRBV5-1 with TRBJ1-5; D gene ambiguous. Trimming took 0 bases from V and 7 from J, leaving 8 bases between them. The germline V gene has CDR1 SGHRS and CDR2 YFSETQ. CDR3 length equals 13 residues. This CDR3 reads CASSLDREQPQHF. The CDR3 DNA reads TGCGCCAGCAGCTTGGACCGGGAGCAGCCCCAGCATTTT.

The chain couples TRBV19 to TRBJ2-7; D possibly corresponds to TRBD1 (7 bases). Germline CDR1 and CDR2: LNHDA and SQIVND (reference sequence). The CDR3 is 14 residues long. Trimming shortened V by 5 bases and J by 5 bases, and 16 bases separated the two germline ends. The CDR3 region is CASSGGGSFDEQYF. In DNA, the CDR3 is TGTGCCAGTAGTGGAGGGGGCTCCTTTGACGAGCAGTACTTC.

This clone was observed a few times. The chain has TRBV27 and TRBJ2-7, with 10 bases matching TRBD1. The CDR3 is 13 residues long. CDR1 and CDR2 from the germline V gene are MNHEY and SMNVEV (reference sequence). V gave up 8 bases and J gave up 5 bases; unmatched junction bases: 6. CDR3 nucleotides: TGTGCCAGCGGATGGACAGGGGGTAACGAGCAGTACTTC. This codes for CASGWTGGNEQYF.

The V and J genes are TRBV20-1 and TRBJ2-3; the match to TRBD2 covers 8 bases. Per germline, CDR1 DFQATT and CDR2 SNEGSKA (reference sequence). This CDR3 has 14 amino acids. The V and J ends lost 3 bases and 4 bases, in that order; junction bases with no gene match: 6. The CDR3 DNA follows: TGCAGTGCTAGTGGCGGACTAGCCGCAGATACGCAGTATTTT. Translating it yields CSASGGLAADTQYF.

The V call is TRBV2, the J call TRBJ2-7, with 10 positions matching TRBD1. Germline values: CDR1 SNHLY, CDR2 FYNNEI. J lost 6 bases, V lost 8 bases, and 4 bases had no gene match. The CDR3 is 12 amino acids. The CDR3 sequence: CASRDRGREQYF. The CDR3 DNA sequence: TGTGCCAGCCGGGACAGGGGTCGCGAGCAGTACTTC.

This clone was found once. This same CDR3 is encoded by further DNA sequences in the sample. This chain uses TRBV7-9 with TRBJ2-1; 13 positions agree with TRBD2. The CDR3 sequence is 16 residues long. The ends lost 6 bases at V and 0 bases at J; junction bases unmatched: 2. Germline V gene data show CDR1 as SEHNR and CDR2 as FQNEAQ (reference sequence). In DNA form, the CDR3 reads TGTGCCAGCAGTCGGACTAGCGGGAGCTCCTACAATGAGCAGTTCTTC. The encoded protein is CASSRTSGSSYNEQFF.

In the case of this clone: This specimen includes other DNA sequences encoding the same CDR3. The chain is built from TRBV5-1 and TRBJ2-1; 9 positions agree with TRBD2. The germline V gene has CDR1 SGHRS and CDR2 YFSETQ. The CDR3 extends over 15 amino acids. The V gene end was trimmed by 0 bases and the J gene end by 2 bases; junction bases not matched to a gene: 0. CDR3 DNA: TGCGCCAGCAGCTTGGGACTAGCGGCCTACAATGAGCAGTTCTTC. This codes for CASSLGLAAYNEQFF.

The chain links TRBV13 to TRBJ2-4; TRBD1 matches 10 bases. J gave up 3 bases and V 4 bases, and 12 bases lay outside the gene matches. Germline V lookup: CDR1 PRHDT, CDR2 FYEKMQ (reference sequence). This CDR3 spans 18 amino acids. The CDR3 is CASSYRRQGAFGKNIQYF. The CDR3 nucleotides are TGTGCCAGCAGCTATCGGAGACAGGGGGCATTTGGCAAAAACATTCAGTACTTC.

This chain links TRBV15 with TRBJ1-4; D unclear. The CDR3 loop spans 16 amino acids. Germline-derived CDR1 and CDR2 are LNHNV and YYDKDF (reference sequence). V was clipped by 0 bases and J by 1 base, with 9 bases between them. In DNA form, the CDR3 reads TGTGCCACCAGCAGAGATTGGGGAGAAACTAATGAAAAACTGTTTTTT. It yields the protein CATSRDWGETNEKLFF.

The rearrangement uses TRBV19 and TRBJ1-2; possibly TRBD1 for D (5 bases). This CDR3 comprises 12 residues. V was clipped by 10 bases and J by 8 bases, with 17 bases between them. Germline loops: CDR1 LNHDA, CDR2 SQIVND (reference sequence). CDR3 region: CATWPGTYGYTF. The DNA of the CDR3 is TGTGCCACCTGGCCAGGGACCTACGGCTACACCTTC.

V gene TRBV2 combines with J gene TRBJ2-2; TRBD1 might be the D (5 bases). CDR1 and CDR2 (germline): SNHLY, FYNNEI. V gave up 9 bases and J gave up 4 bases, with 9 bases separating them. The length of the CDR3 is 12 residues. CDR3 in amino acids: CASFQGTGELFF. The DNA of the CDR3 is TGTGCCAGTTTTCAGGGCACCGGGGAGCTGTTTTTT.

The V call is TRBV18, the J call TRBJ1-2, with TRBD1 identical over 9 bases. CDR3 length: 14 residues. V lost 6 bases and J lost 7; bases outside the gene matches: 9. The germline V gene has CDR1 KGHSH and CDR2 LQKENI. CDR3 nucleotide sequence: TGTGCCAGCTCCCAAGAGGGGACAGGGATTGGCTACACCTTC. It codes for CASSQEGTGIGYTF.

For the CDR3, the DNA is TGCAGTGCTAGTGCGGAAAGCACAGATACGCAGTATTTT. This encodes CSASAESTDTQYF. The chain uses TRBV20-1 and TRBJ2-3, with D unresolved. CDR1 and CDR2 from the germline V gene are DFQATT and SNEGSKA (reference sequence). This CDR3 has 13 amino acids. V lost 3 bases to trimming and J lost 0 bases, with 7 bases between them.

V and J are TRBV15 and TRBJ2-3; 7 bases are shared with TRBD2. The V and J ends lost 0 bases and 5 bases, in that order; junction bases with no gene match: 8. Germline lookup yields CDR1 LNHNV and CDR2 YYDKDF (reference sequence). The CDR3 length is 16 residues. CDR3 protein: CATSREHGGRGDTQYF. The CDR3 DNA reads TGTGCCACCAGCAGAGAACACGGCGGGAGAGGAGATACGCAGTATTTT.

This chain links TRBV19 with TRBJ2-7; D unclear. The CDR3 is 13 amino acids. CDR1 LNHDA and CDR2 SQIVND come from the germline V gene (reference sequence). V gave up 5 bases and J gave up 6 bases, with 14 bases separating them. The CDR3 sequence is CASSLLRSAEQYF. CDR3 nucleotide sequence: TGTGCCAGTAGTCTCCTTAGGTCCGCCGAGCAGTACTTC.

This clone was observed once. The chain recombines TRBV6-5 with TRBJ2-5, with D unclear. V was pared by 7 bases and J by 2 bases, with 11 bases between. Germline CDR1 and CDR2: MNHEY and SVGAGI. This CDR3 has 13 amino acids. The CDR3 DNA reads TGTGCCAGCAAAGACATACCACAAGAGACCCAGTACTTC. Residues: CASKDIPQETQYF.

CDR3 loop: CASSRDRVGTGELFF. The DNA for the CDR3 is TGTGCCAGCAGCCGAGACAGGGTTGGCACCGGGGAGCTGTTTTTT. This chain uses TRBV3-1 (or the pseudogene TRBV3-2) with TRBJ2-2; 7 bases are a match to TRBD1. This CDR3 has 15 residues. The V gene's germline CDR1 is LGHDT and CDR2 YNNKEL (reference sequence). V gave up 4 bases and J gave up 4 bases; unmatched junction bases: 6.

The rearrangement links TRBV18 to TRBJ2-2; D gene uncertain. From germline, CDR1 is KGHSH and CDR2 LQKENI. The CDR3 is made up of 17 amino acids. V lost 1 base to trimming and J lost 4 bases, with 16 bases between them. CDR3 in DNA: TGTGCCAGCTCACCACGCGACTTAGGCAGTGGCACCGGGGAGCTGTTTTTT. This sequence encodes CASSPRDLGSGTGELFF.

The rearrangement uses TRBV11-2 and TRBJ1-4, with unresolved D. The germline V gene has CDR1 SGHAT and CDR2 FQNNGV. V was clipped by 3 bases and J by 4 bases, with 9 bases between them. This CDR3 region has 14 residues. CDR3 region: CASSFRTINEKLFF. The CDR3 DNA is TGTGCCAGCAGCTTCAGGACCATTAATGAAAAACTGTTTTTT.